This T cell receptor beta chain is from a study of shared clonotypes between healthy human individuals. All of the donors resided in Nashville, Tennessee, and each was a Caucasian adult. There are 14 residues in the CDR3. Germline values: CDR1 SGDLS, CDR2 YYNGEE. Between the trimmed V and J ends, which lost 3 bases and 14 bases, there was a span of 23 bases. General observations from the study: Naive CD4 clonotypes overlapped across a handful of donors at roughly 5.1%.

Data came from immunoSEQ multiplex PCR; TCRdb stores just in-frame clones and leaves some out. Among around 690,000 clones listed, about 92% were seen once. With regard to this clone: The target antigen is unknown.

Sequencing used memory CD8+ T cells from PBMCs. Sample subset: CD45RO+ cells pooled with CCR7-negative TemRA cells. The chain carries TRBV9 and TRBJ2-5, with D perhaps being TRBD1 or TRBD2 (7 bases each). The TCR comes from a young man in good health. Some clones in this sample may be carry-over from other donors' samples. DNA for the CDR3: TGTGCCAGCAGCGAGGGAACCGACAGGGCGGGGGTTTACTTC. Translating gives CASSEGTDRAGVYF. The whole variable domain, remainder taken from reference TRBV9 and TRBJ2-5, is DSGVTQTPKHLITATGQRVTLRCSPRSGDLSVYWYQQSLDQGLQFLIQYYNGEERAKGNILERFSAQQFPDLHSELNLSSLELGDSALYFCASSEGTDRAGVYFGPGTRLLVL.